What follows are 25 T cell receptor beta chains derived from one specimen sequenced in a study of cytotoxic CD8 clonotypes in ibrutinib-treated CLL. Profiling relied on immunoSEQ multiplex PCR, and the TCRdb table lists in-frame clones only, not all of them. The sample yields about 140,000 clones, 80% seen once. The starting material was PBMCs, obtained after 36 months of ibrutinib treatment. These receptor sequences come from a human donor with chronic lymphocytic leukemia.

The table lists this clone with a few counts. In DNA, the CDR3 is TGCGCCAGCAGCCAAGGGGGTGGCTACACCTTC. Translation gives CASSQGGGYTF. This chain uses TRBV4-1 with TRBJ1-2, with unresolved D. This CDR3 contains 11 residues. Germline V gene data show CDR1 as MGHRA and CDR2 as YSYEKL. V lost 1 base, J lost 7 bases, and 4 bases lay in between.

The chain has TRBV7-9 and TRBJ2-7; no clear D. Germline CDR1 SEHNR, CDR2 FQNEAQ (reference sequence). Trimming removed 3 bases from V and 6 bases from J, with 6 bases in between. The CDR3 length is 11 residues. The CDR3 DNA follows: TGTGCCAGCAGCTTCATCGGCGAGCAGTACTTC. Encoded protein: CASSFIGEQYF.

This sequence joins TRBV27 and TRBJ1-6; 8 positions match TRBD1. The germline V gene encodes CDR1 MNHEY and CDR2 SMNVEV (reference sequence). Unmatched junction bases numbered 20, after V lost 6 bases and J lost 7 bases. This CDR3 has 19 amino acids. The CDR3 nucleotides are TGTGCCAGCAGCTCATCCCAAAGATGGACAGGGAAGGCGAATTCACCCCTCCACTTT. This sequence encodes CASSSSQRWTGKANSPLHF.

The chain carries TRBV6-4 and TRBJ2-7; perhaps TRBD2 as D (5 bases). Germline loops: CDR1 MRHNA, CDR2 SNTAGT. The V gene lost 3 bases and the J gene lost 7 bases, with 16 bases spanning the gap. The CDR3 totals 14 residues. The CDR3 sequence: CASSEDGESGEQYF. In DNA form, the CDR3 reads TGTGCCAGCAGTGAGGATGGGGAGTCGGGTGAGCAGTACTTC.

The V call is TRBV18, the J call TRBJ2-5, with 8 bases fitting TRBD2. Germline CDR1 is KGHSH and CDR2 is LQKENI. The ends lost 3 bases at V and 5 bases at J; junction bases unmatched: 8. This CDR3 has 15 residues. CDR3 protein: CASSPGMGTRETQYF. In DNA, the CDR3 is TGTGCCAGCTCACCCGGGATGGGGACTAGGGAGACCCAGTACTTC.

This clone was observed once. V and J are TRBV5-1 and TRBJ2-3, with TRBD1 matching 9 bases. This CDR3 has 14 amino acids. Trimming took 4 bases from V and 4 from J; bases not matched to a gene: 4. Germline CDR1 and CDR2: SGHRS and YFSETQ. The CDR3 DNA is TGCGCCAGCAGCGAGGGACAGGGCCCAGATACGCAGTATTTT. This translates into CASSEGQGPDTQYF.

This clone appeared a few times. This rearrangement joins TRBV7-9 to TRBJ1-6, with D tentatively TRBD1 (6 bases). V lost 2 bases and J 7 bases, leaving 9 bases between the germline ends. Germline CDR1 and CDR2: SEHNR and FQNEAQ (reference sequence). This CDR3 comprises 14 residues. The CDR3 bases are TGTGCCAGCAGCTTACTTCAGGGGAATTCACCCCTCCACTTT. Residues: CASSLLQGNSPLHF.

This chain links TRBV19 with TRBJ1-2; D is perhaps TRBD1 (6 bases). The V and J ends lost 7 bases and 3 bases respectively, with 18 bases between them. The V gene's germline CDR1 is LNHDA and CDR2 SQIVND (reference sequence). CDR3 size: 15 residues. DNA for the CDR3: TGTGCCAGTAAACTACAGGGAGGCGTAGACTATGGCTACACCTTC. It is translated as CASKLQGGVDYGYTF.

The chain combines TRBV18 with TRBJ2-3, with TRBD2 matching over 11 bases. V lost 6 bases, J lost 0 bases, and 17 bases stayed unmatched. Per germline, CDR1 KGHSH and CDR2 LQKENI. The CDR3 sequence is 20 residues long. The CDR3 DNA follows: TGTGCCAGCTCGCCGGGGCGGATACTAGCGGGGGATCTTAGCACAGATACGCAGTATTTT. Protein: CASSPGRILAGDLSTDTQYF.

Here the CDR3 reads CASRGTSWTKNIQYF. CDR3 nucleotides: TGTGCCAGCAGGGGGACTAGCTGGACCAAAAACATTCAGTACTTC. This chain links TRBV6-5 with TRBJ2-4; 9 positions agree with TRBD2. The ends lost 6 bases at V and 2 bases at J; junction bases unmatched: 5. Germline values: CDR1 MNHEY, CDR2 SVGAGI. The CDR3 runs 15 residues.

V and J are TRBV7-9 and TRBJ2-3; tentatively, D is TRBD1 (6 bases). Trimming cost V 11 bases and J 3 bases, with 12 bases left between them. Germline assignment: CDR1 SEHNR and CDR2 FQNEAQ (reference sequence). This CDR3 contains 12 residues. DNA for the CDR3: TGTGCCGGCCTGCAGGGGACAGATACGCAGTATTTT. Translating it yields CAGLQGTDTQYF. Full variable domain (missing parts from reference TRBV7-9 and TRBJ2-3): DTGVSQNPRHKITKRGQNVTFRCDPISEHNRLYWYRQTLGQGPEFLTYFQNEAQLEKSRLLSDRFSAERPKGSFSTLEIQRTEQGDSAMYLCAGLQGTDTQYFGPGTRLTVL.

V gene TRBV27 combines with J gene TRBJ2-1; no definite D call. Germline lookup yields CDR1 MNHEY and CDR2 SMNVEV (reference sequence). There are 13 residues in the CDR3. Trimming cost V 2 bases and J 5 bases, with 7 bases left between them. The chain's CDR3 is CASSLRENNEQFF. For the CDR3, the DNA is TGTGCCAGCAGTTTAAGAGAGAACAATGAGCAGTTCTTC.

The chain links TRBV19 to TRBJ2-6; tentatively, D is TRBD2 (5 bases). CDR1 and CDR2 from the germline V gene are LNHDA and SQIVND (reference sequence). CDR3 length: 16 amino acids. Trimming stripped 5 bases from V and 0 bases from J, with 11 bases between. The CDR3 DNA reads as TGTGCCAGTAGTGCAAGCGGATTCTCTGGGGCCAACGTCCTGACTTTC. Its protein is CASSASGFSGANVLTF. The entire variable domain, with the rest obtained from reference TRBV19 and TRBJ2-6, is as follows: DGGITQSPKYLFRKEGQNVTLSCEQNLNHDAMYWYRQDPGQGLRLIYYSQIVNDFQKGDIAEGYSVSREKKESFPLTVTSAQKNPTAFYLCASSASGFSGANVLTFGAGSRLTVL.

This clone was counted only a few times. This chain links TRBV6-6 with TRBJ2-7; 11 bases agree with TRBD2. Germline assignment: CDR1 MNHNY and CDR2 SVGAGI (reference sequence). The CDR3 is 14 residues long. The ends lost 7 bases at V and 4 bases at J; junction bases unmatched: 6. This chain's CDR3 is CASKRTSGGYEQYF. The DNA of the CDR3 is TGTGCCAGCAAGAGAACTAGCGGGGGATACGAGCAGTACTTC.

The chain links TRBV6-1 to TRBJ2-7; D gene ambiguous. With 1 base removed from V and 2 bases from J, the gap between germline ends came to 12 bases. CDR1 and CDR2 (germline): MNHNS, SASEGT. The CDR3 contains 15 residues. In DNA, the CDR3 is TGTGCCAGCAGTGAAGTAATGTGGCAGACCTACGAGCAGTACTTC. Its protein product is CASSEVMWQTYEQYF.

This clone turned up a few times. The chain carries TRBV28 and TRBJ1-5; D is possibly TRBD1 (5 bases). With 3 bases removed from V and 3 bases from J, the gap between germline ends came to 12 bases. Germline assignment: CDR1 MDHEN and CDR2 SYDVKM. This CDR3 is built from 15 residues. Written as DNA, the CDR3 is TGTGCCAGCAGTTTGTTGACAGTAATCAATCAGCCCCAGCATTTT. It codes for CASSLLTVINQPQHF.

The V gene is TRBV7-9, the J gene TRBJ2-7; TRBD2 matches at 8 bases. Germline V lookup: CDR1 SEHNR, CDR2 FQNEAQ (reference sequence). Unmatched junction bases numbered 8, after V lost 5 bases and J lost 2 bases. This CDR3 has 15 amino acids. The CDR3 spells CASSPGGGLTYEQYF. The CDR3 nucleotides read TGTGCCAGCAGCCCTGGCGGGGGGCTCACCTACGAGCAGTACTTC.

This sequence joins TRBV5-5 and TRBJ1-1, with a tentative D call TRBD1 (6 bases). Trimming removed 6 bases from V and 8 bases from J, with 20 bases in between. In germline, CDR1 is SGHKS, CDR2 YYEKEE (reference sequence). The CDR3 extends over 14 amino acids. CDR3 protein: CASTLYGGATEAFF. As DNA, the CDR3 is TGTGCCAGCACCCTATACGGGGGGGCTACAGAAGCTTTCTTT.

The chain uses TRBV4-2 and TRBJ2-7, with a possible D match to TRBD2 (6 bases). The CDR3 extends over 14 amino acids. Trimming took off 0 bases at V and 7 bases at J, with 13 bases between the two ends. Per the germline V gene, CDR1 is LGHNA and CDR2 is YNFKEQ. The CDR3 here is CASSQEGGLSEQYF. The CDR3 region has the DNA TGTGCCAGCAGCCAAGAGGGGGGACTCTCAGAGCAGTACTTC.

V gene TRBV18 combines with J gene TRBJ2-5; no firm D call. The CDR3 spans 14 residues. V lost 0 bases to trimming and J lost 3 bases, with 8 bases between them. Looked up from germline, CDR1 is KGHSH and CDR2 is LQKENI. The CDR3 nucleotides are TGTGCCAGCTCACCACCGACCACCAAAGAGACCCAGTACTTC. Its translation: CASSPPTTKETQYF.

This clone was seen only a few times. The chain joins TRBV21-1 to TRBJ2-1; TRBD2, the D gene given by the table, was not confirmed from the DNA. TRBV21-1 is annotated as a pseudogene. The CDR3 consists of 17 residues. The CDR3 is CASGSFSGGRRDNEQFF. Here the CDR3 DNA reads TGTGCCAGCGGTTCCTTTAGCGGGGGGCGAAGGGACAATGAGCAGTTCTTC.

CDR3 residues: CASKGSTEAFF. For the CDR3, the DNA is TGTGCCAGCAAGGGCAGCACTGAAGCTTTCTTT. The V call is TRBV6-4, the J call TRBJ1-1, with unresolved D. From germline, CDR1 is MRHNA and CDR2 SNTAGT. This CDR3 has 11 amino acids. V was pared by 7 bases and J by 4 bases, with 7 bases between.

As DNA, the CDR3 is TGTGCCAGCAGCTTAGAACGGGCGTGGCTCGAGCAGTACTTC. It is translated as CASSLERAWLEQYF. V gene TRBV7-2 combines with J gene TRBJ2-7; no reliable D call. V was clipped by 1 base and J by 6 bases, with 13 bases between them. CDR1 and CDR2 from the germline V gene are SGHTA and FQGNSA. The CDR3 runs to 14 residues.

The V gene is TRBV6-5, the J gene TRBJ2-1; D gene ambiguous. The CDR3 is 11 amino acids. Germline CDR1 MNHEY, CDR2 SVGAGI. Trimming took 6 bases from V and 7 from J, leaving 7 bases between them. CDR3 residues: CASSARNEQFF. CDR3 nucleotides: TGTGCCAGCAGCGCCCGAAATGAGCAGTTCTTC.

The rearrangement uses TRBV5-1 and TRBJ2-1, with D perhaps matching TRBD1 (5 bases). Per the germline V gene, CDR1 is SGHRS and CDR2 is YFSETQ. The germline V and J ends were trimmed by 3 bases and 0 bases, with 16 bases remaining between them. The CDR3 runs 17 residues. CDR3: CASSYLLRVGSYNEQFF. The CDR3 DNA follows: TGCGCCAGCAGCTACCTCCTCAGGGTGGGCTCCTACAATGAGCAGTTCTTC. Full variable domain (rest looked up from reference TRBV5-1 and TRBJ2-1): KAGVTQTPRYLIKTRGQQVTLSCSPISGHRSVSWYQQTPGQGLQFLFEYFSETQRNKGNFPGRFSGRQFSNSRSEMNVSTLELGDSALYLCASSYLLRVGSYNEQFFGPGTRLTVL.